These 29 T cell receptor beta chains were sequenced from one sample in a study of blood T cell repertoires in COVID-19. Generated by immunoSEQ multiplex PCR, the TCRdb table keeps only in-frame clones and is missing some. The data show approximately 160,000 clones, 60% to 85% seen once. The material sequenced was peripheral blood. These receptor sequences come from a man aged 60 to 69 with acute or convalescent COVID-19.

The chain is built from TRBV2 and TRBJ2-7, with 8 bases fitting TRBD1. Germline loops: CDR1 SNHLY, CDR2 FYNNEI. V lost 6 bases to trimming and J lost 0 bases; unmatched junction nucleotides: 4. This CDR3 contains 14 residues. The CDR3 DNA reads TGTGCCAGCAGGTCAGGGGGCCCCTCCTACGAGCAGTACTTC. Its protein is CASRSGGPSYEQYF.

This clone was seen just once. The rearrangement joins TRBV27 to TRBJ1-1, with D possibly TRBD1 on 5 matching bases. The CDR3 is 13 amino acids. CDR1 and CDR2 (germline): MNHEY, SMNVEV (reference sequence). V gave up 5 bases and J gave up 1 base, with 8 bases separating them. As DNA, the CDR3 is TGTGCCAGCAGTACCACAGGGAACACTGAAGCTTTCTTT. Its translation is CASSTTGNTEAFF.

The CDR3 DNA reads as TGTGCCAGCAGCAGTTTTAGGGGCTCCAAACTTAGCTCCTACAATGAGCAGTTCTTC. It is translated as CASSSFRGSKLSSYNEQFF. The chain employs TRBV28 and TRBJ2-1; a possible D gene is TRBD1 (5 bases). Germline V CDR1 and CDR2: MDHEN, SYDVKM. CDR3 size: 19 residues. The germline V and J ends were trimmed by 6 bases and 0 bases, with 24 bases remaining between them.

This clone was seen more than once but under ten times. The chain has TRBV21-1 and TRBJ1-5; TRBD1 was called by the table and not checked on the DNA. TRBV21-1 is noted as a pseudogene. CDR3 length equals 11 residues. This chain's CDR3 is CASSRDSENNF. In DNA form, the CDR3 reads TGTGCCAGCAGCCGGGACAGCGAAAATAATTTT.

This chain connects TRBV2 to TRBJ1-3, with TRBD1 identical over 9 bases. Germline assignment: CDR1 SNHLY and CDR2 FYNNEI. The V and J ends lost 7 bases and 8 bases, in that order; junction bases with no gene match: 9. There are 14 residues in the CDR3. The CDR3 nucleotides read TGTGCCAGCACCAGGGACAGGGTCGGGGACACCATATATTTT. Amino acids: CASTRDRVGDTIYF.

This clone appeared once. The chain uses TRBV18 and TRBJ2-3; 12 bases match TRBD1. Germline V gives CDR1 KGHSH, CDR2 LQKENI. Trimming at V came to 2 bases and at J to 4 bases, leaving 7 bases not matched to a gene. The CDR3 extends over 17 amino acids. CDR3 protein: CASSPKGTGGEADTQYF. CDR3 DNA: TGTGCCAGCTCACCAAAAGGGACAGGGGGCGAAGCAGATACGCAGTATTTT.

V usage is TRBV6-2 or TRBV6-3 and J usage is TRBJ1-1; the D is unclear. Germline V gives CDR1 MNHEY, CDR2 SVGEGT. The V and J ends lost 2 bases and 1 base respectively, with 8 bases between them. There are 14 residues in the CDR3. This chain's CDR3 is CASSYVVRNTEAFF. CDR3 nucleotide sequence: TGTGCCAGCAGTTACGTCGTCAGGAACACTGAAGCTTTCTTT.

The CDR3 DNA sequence: TGTGCCAGCAGTGCTAGGTCTGGAAACACCATATATTTT. Residues: CASSARSGNTIYF. The V and J genes are TRBV2 and TRBJ1-3; D is unresolved. CDR3 size: 13 residues. Germline CDR1 reads SNHLY; CDR2 reads FYNNEI. The V end was cut by 4 bases, the J end by 1 base, with 5 bases between.

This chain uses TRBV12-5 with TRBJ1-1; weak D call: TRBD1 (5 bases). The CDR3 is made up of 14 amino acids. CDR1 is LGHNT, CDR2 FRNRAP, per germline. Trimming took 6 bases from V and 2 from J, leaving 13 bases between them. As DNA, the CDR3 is TGTGCTAGTGGGACCGCAGGGATAAACACTGAAGCTTTCTTT. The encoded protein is CASGTAGINTEAFF.

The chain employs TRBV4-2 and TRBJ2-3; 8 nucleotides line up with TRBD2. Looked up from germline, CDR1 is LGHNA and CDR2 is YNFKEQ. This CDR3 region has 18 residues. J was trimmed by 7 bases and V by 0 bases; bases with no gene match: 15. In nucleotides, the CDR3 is TGTGCCAGCAGCCAAGAGTTTGCGGGGGGCCCCATTGTAAATACGCAGTATTTT. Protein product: CASSQEFAGGPIVNTQYF.

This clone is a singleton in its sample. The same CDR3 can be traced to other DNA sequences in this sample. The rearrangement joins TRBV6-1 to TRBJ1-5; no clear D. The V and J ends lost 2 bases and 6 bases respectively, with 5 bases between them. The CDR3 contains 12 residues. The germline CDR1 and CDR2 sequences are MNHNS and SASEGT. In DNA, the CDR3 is TGTGCCAGCAGTGAATTCAGTCAGCCCCAGCATTTT. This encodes CASSEFSQPQHF.

The CDR3 nucleotides are TGTGCCATCAGTGAAAGGCAGGTAGTTGATGAGCAGTTCTTC. Encoded protein: CAISERQVVDEQFF. This chain links TRBV10-3 with TRBJ2-1; D remains ambiguous. CDR1 is ENHRY and CDR2 is SYGVKD in the germline V gene. CDR3 length: 14 residues. Trimming took 3 bases from V and 8 from J, leaving 14 bases between them.

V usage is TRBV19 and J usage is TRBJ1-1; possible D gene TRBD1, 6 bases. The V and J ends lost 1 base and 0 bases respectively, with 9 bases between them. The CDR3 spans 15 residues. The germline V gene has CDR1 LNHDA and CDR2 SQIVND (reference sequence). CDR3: CASSIGGTMNTEAFF. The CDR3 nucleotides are TGTGCCAGTAGTATAGGTGGGACAATGAACACTGAAGCTTTCTTT.

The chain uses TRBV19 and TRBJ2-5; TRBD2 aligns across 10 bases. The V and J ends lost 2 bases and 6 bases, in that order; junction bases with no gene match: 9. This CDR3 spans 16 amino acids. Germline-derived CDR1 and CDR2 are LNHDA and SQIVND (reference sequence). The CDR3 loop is CASSIKRSGGAQTQYF. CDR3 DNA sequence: TGTGCCAGTAGTATAAAGCGGAGCGGGGGGGCTCAGACCCAGTACTTC.

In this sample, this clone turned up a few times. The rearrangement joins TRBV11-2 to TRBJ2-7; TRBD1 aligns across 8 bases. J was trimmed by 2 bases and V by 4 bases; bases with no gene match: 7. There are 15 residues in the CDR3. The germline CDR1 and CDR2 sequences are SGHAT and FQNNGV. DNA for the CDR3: TGTGCCAGCAGCTCATACAAGGGACAGGCCTACGAGCAGTACTTC. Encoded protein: CASSSYKGQAYEQYF. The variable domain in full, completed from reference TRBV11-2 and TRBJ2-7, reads EAGVAQSPRYKIIEKRQSVAFWCNPISGHATLYWYQQILGQGPKLLIQFQNNGVVDDSQLPKDRFSAERLKGVDSTLKIQPAKLEDSAVYLCASSSYKGQAYEQYFGPGTRLTVT.

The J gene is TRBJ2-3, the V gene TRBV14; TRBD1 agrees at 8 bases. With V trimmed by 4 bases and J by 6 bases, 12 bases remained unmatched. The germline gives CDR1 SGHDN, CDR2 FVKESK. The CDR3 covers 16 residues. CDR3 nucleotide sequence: TGTGCCAGCAGCCCTTACCGGACAGGGACATCCGATACGCAGTATTTT. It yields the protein CASSPYRTGTSDTQYF. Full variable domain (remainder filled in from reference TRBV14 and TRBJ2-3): EAGVTQFPSHSVIEKGQTVTLRCDPISGHDNLYWYRRVMGKEIKFLLHFVKESKQDESGMPNNRFLAERTGGTYSTLKVQPAELEDSGVYFCASSPYRTGTSDTQYFGPGTRLTVL.

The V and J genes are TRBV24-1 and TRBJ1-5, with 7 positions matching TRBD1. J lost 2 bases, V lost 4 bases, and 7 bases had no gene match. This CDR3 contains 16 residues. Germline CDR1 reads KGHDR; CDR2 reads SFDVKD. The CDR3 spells CATSDQTGTGNQPQHF. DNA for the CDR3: TGTGCCACCAGTGACCAGACAGGGACCGGCAATCAGCCCCAGCATTTT.

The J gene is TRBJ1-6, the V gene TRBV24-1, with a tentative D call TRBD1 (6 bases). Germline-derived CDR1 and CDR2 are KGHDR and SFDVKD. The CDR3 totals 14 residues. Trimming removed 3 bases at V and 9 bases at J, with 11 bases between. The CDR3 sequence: CATSDGGAGSPLHF. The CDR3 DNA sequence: TGTGCCACCAGTGATGGGGGCGCGGGTTCACCCCTCCACTTT.

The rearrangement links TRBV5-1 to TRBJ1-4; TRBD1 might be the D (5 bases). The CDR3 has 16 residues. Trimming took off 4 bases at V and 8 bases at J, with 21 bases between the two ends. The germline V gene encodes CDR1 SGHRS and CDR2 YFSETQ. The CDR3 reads CASSLWYAGRGEKLFF. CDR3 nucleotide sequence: TGCGCCAGCAGCCTTTGGTATGCAGGGCGAGGAGAAAAACTGTTTTTT.

The CDR3 loop reads CASRADYTGELFF. Here the CDR3 DNA reads TGTGCCAGCAGGGCAGACTACACCGGGGAGCTGTTTTTT. The chain employs TRBV11-3 and TRBJ2-2; D remains ambiguous. Trimming took off 6 bases at V and 3 bases at J, with 8 bases between the two ends. The germline CDR1 and CDR2 sequences are SGHNT and YENEEA. The CDR3 contains 13 residues.

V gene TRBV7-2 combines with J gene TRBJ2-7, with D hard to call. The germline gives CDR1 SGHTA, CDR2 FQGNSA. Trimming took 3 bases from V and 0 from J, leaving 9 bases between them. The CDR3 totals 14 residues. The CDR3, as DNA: TGTGCCAGCAGCTTGATGGGCAGCTCCTACGAGCAGTACTTC. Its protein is CASSLMGSSYEQYF. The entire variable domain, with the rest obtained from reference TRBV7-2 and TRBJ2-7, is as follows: GAGVSQSPSNKVTEKGKDVELRCDPISGHTALYWYRQSLGQGLEFLIYFQGNSAPDKSGLPSDRFSAERTGGSVSTLTIQRTQQEDSAVYLCASSLMGSSYEQYFGPGTRLTVT.

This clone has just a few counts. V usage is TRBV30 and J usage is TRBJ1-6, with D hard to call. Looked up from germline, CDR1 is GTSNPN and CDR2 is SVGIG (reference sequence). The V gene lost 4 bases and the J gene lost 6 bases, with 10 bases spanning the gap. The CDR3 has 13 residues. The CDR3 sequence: CAWTAGFNSPLHF. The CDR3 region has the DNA TGTGCCTGGACGGCGGGTTTTAATTCACCCCTCCACTTT.

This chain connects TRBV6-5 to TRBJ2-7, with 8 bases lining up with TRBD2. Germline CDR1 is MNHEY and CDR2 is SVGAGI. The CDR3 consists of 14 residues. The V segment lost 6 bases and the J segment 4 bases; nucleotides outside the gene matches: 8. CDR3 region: CASSSAGGYYEQYF. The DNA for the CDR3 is TGTGCCAGCAGCTCTGCGGGGGGCTATTACGAGCAGTACTTC.

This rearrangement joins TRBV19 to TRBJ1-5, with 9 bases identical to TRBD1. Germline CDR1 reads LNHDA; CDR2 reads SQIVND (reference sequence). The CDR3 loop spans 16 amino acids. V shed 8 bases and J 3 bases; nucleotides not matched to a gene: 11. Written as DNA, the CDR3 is TGTGCCAGTGGGACAGGGAGGGGGAAGGTCAATCAGCCCCAGCATTTT. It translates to CASGTGRGKVNQPQHF.

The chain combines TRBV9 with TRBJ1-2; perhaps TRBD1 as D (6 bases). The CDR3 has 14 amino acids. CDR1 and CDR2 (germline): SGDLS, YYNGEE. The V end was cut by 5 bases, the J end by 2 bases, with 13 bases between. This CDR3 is CASSLGGENYGYTF. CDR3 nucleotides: TGTGCCAGCAGTCTAGGGGGAGAGAACTATGGCTACACCTTC.

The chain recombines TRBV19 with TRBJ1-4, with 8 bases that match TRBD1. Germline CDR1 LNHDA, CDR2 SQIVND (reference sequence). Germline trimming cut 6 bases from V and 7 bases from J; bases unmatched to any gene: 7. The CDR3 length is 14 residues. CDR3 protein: CASSVQGASEKLFF. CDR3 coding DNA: TGTGCCAGTAGCGTTCAGGGGGCTAGTGAAAAACTGTTTTTT.

CDR3 sequence reads: CAWSYSGGEQYF. The CDR3 DNA is TGTGCCTGGAGTTATTCAGGGGGAGAGCAGTACTTC. The chain is built from TRBV30 and TRBJ2-7; 7 bases match TRBD1. With 2 bases clipped from V and 7 bases from J, the junction kept 5 bases outside the gene matches. This CDR3 has 12 residues. Germline CDR1 reads GTSNPN; CDR2 reads SVGIG (reference sequence). The full variable domain, rest sourced from reference TRBV30 and TRBJ2-7, is SQTIHQWPATLVQPVGSPLSLECTVEGTSNPNLYWYRQAAGRGLQLLFYSVGIGQISSEVPQNLSASRPQDRQFILSSKKLLLSDSGFYLCAWSYSGGEQYFGPGTRLTVT.

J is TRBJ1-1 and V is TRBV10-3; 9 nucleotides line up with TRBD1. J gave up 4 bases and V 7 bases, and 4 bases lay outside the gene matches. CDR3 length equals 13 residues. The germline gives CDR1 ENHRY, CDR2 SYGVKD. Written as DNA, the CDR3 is TGTGCCATCAAGACAGGGGGAAGCACTGAAGCTTTCTTT. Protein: CAIKTGGSTEAFF.

The CDR3 spells CASSPGERGFYEQYF. The CDR3 region has the DNA TGTGCCAGCAGTCCTGGGGAGCGGGGCTTCTACGAGCAGTACTTC. V usage is TRBV2 and J usage is TRBJ2-7; 7 bases match TRBD2. From germline, CDR1 is SNHLY and CDR2 FYNNEI. The CDR3 loop spans 15 amino acids. V was clipped by 5 bases and J by 3 bases; unmatched bases: 10.